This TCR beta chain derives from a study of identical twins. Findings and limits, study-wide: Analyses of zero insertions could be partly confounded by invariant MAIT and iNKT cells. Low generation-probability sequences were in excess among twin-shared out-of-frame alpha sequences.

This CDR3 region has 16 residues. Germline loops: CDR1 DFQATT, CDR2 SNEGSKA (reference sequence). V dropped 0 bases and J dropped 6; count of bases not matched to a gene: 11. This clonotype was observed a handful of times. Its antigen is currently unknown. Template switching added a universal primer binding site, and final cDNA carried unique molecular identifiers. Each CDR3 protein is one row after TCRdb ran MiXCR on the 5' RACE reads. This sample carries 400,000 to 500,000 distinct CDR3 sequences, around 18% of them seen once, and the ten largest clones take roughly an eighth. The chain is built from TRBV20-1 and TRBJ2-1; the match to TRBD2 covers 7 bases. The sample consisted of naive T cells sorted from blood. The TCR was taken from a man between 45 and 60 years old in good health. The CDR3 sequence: CSARDVVGLAVNEQFF. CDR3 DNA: TGCAGTGCTAGAGATGTAGTCGGGCTAGCGGTCAATGAGCAGTTCTTC.